The TCR beta chain under discussion was sequenced for a study of blood T cell repertoires in COVID-19. Study information: The study drew acute and convalescent COVID-19 samples from the United States, Italy and Spain. In each case, the material was cDNA or gDNA derived from T cells, B-cell-depleted T cells, or PBMCs.

The CDR3 covers 13 residues. The V end was cut by 7 bases, the J end by 0 bases, with 7 bases between. Germline values: CDR1 MNHEY, CDR2 SVGAGI. In the original processing: Estimation of nucleated cell counts relied on the amplification of reference gene primers. Assay: immunoSEQ multiplex PCR; the TCRdb copy retains only in-frame clones and omits some. V and J calls and clone size are copied from that table; D and trimming were computed from the DNA. The sample holds fewer than 200,000 clones, around four fifths seen once. Seattle patients were enrolled during active infection and followed longitudinally.

The sequence came from a woman of 80 years or more with COVID-19, enrolled during active disease. The chain carries TRBV6-5 and TRBJ1-5, with D unclear. Sequencing was performed on peripheral blood. The CDR3 bases are TGTGCCAGCACACGGTTTAGCAATCAGCCCCAGCATTTT. Translated: CASTRFSNQPQHF.